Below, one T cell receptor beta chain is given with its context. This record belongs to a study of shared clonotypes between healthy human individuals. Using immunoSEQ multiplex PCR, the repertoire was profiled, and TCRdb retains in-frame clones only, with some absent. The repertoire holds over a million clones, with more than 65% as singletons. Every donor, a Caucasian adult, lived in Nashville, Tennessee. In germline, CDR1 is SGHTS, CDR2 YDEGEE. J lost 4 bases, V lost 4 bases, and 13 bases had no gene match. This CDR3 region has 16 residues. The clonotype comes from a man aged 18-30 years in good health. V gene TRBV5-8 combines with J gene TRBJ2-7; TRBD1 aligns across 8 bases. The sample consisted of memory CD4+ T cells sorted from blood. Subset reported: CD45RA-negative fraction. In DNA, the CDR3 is TGTGCCAGCAGCACACGGGACAGGCTAACCCGTTACGAGCAGTACTTC. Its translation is CASSTRDRLTRYEQYF. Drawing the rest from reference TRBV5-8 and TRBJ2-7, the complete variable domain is EAGVTQSPTHLIKTRGQQATLRCSPISGHTSVYWYQQALGLGLQFLLWYDEGEERNRGNFPPRFSGRQFPNYSSELNVNALELEDSALYLCASSTRDRLTRYEQYFGPGTRLTVT.